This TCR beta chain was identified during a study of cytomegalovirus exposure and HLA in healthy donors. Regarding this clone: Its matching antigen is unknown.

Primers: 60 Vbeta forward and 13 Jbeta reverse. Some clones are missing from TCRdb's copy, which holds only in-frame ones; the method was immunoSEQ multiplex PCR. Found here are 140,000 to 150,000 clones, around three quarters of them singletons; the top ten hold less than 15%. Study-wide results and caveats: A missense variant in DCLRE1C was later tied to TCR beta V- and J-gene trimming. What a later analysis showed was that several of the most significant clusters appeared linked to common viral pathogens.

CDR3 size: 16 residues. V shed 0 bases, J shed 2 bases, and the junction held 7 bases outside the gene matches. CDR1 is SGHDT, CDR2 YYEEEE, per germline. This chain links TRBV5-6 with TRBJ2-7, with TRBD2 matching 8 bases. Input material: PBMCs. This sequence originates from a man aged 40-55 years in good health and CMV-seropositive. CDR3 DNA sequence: TGTGCCAGCAGCTTGGGGAGCGGGAGAGGGGCCTACGAGCAGTACTTC. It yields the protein CASSLGSGRGAYEQYF.